This section outlines one TCR beta chain sequence together with its context. This receptor's antigen is unknown. One base away there is no much larger clone; base qualities are not given. The library relied on the immunoSEQ multiplex PCR assay. For the multiplex PCR, a mixture combining 60 forward primers for TCR Vbeta segments and 13 reverse primers for TCR Jbeta segments was used. The CDR3 region of rearranged TCR beta genes was amplified from genomic DNA with a multiplex PCR assay. The Illumina HiSeq System was used to sequence the amplified TCR beta libraries as 87-base-pair reads. Concerning the study's data processing: In a later analysis, around 80 million unique TCR beta chains were counted across the roughly 700 repertoires, and roughly 9.9 million of these chains were shared by at least two donors. A nearest-neighbor algorithm error-corrected the raw reads and collapsed the reads into unique sequences, merging closely related sequences to remove PCR and sequencing errors. Alignment of CDR3 sequences to IMGT reference sequences was used to assign V, D and J gene segments. For a sequence to be retained, a match of at least six nucleotides to both a V gene segment and a J gene segment was required. Rearrangements were called productive when the CDR3 lacked stop codons and stayed in frame with V and J; all others were non-productive. Following IMGT convention, CDR3 was defined as the stretch from the second conserved V-encoded cysteine up to the conserved J-encoded phenylalanine. The earlier analysis of roughly 590 of the donors excluded sequences that lacked an unambiguous match to a single V gene segment. An earlier analysis of a few hundred of the donors called V segments functional above 56.7% productive rearrangements and segregating when the between-donor standard deviation exceeded 5%. A statistical classification framework was built for diagnosing cytomegalovirus status from the catalog of TCR beta chain sequences. In a later analysis, V and J genes were assigned by comparing TCR nucleotide sequences against IMGT/GENE-DB human TR gene sequences. A later analysis assigned CDR3 sequences and most-parsimonious VDJ recombination scenarios with the TCRdist pipeline. In a later analysis, each TCR beta chain was defined by its CDR3 amino acid sequence together with its V-gene family, and reads lacking a unique V-gene family were excluded. To address suspected cross-contamination and a sequencing artifact, a later analysis removed around 590 highly shared, low-generation-probability nucleotide sequences. A later analysis calculated a clonal expansion index for each public chain from normalized within-repertoire ranks of inferred template counts. In a later analysis, generation probabilities were computed using a VDJ recombination model fitted to out-of-frame rearrangements, and the results were checked against IGoR. A later analysis scored TCR-TCR, TCR-HLA and TCR-CMV co-occurrence with hypergeometric tests, applying a repertoire-size bias correction to TCR pairs. In a later analysis, false discovery rates were estimated by permuting HLA or CMV assignments 20 times. In a later analysis, co-occurring TCRs were grouped using DBSCAN, and TCRdist sequence similarity was added for clustering within HLA-allele-positive subsets. For co-occurrence clustering, repertoires with fewer than 30,000 or more than 120,000 public chains were excluded, along with five repertoires with anomalous nucleotide sharing. Not all clones reach the TCRdb copy of this immuneACCESS table, which keeps in-frame sequences only. Checked studies attribute under half of the gap to unresolved V genes and leave the rest unexplained. D and trimming were read from the DNA, whereas the V and J calls and clone size are those reported in that table. In all, the sample holds approximately 150,000 clones, and approximately 81% of those were seen once. The biggest ten clones account for 1% to 1.5% of the sample.

The data originate from a study of cytomegalovirus exposure and HLA in healthy donors (dated by TCRdb to 2017 to 2019). A note on the overall study: In an earlier analysis of approximately 500 of the donors, around 300 Gb of sequence data and 100 million or so unique TCR beta sequences from roughly 200 million T cells were reported. Class I and class II HLA loci were covered by the typing at four-digit resolution. Donor age, sex, ethnicity and CMV serostatus were compiled together with the repertoire data. The study used immunosequencing to profile the T cell repertoires of 666 subjects and linked those repertoires to cytomegalovirus serostatus. The number of donors typed differed by locus, with roughly 620-630 for A, B, C, DRB1 and DQB1, around 500 for DQA1, about 610 for DPA1, and some 440 for DPB1. To predict cytomegalovirus infection status, the study combined high-throughput TCR immunosequencing, statistical association of individual TCRs with disease status, and machine learning. Several DR-DQ haplotypes were handled as single units for association and clustering, since linkage in the cohort was strong. An earlier analysis of 500 to 750 of the donors applied high-throughput TCR beta sequencing to assess whether each TCR beta V gene segment acted as functional or pseudogenic. The genetic ancestry cluster associated with self-reported Caucasian donors included 81% of the roughly 390 genotyped donors. Every repertoire in the discovery cohort had been generated on one and the same sequencing platform. A later analysis re-analyzed previously published TCR beta repertoires from about 600 donors and added high-resolution HLA genotyping to study TCR occurrence patterns. The later analysis used no new phenotypic data to find candidate immune exposures, relying instead on TCR beta sequences and their occurrence across donors. In addition to the first cohort of 500 to 850 subjects, a separate validation cohort of 130 or so different subjects was used. In a later genetic analysis, genome-wide SNP genotypes for about three fifths of the roughly 670 donors were used, and that subset was treated as a discovery cohort. Approximately 330 gigabases of sequencing data and around 88 million unique TCR sequences made up an early release that covered over 550 HLA-typed donors. The study aimed to test whether signatures of past pathogen exposure could be identified by cataloging public T cell receptors. Among about 400 genotyped donors of the cohort, an average of approximately 220,000 unique TCR beta nucleotide sequences was sequenced per donor, of which about 19% were non-productive.

Its CDR3 holds 14 amino acids, cysteine through phenylalanine. The sequence is cut down to CDR3 DNA, 42 bases in frame from base 1. Between the V and J ends, shortened by 3 bases and 5 bases respectively, the junction contains 10 bases. CDR1 SGHAT and CDR2 FQNNGV are derived from the germline V gene. The cohort comprised some 680 healthy bone marrow donors. At the time of sampling, all cohort members were nominally healthy, though unrecorded immune exposures were likely present. The donor tested CMV seropositive and was one of the 289 seropositive cohort members. A peripheral blood sample was provided by each donor, and peripheral blood mononuclear cells were used for TCR beta sequencing. The Qiagen DNeasy Blood Extraction Kit was used to extract genomic DNA from the blood cell samples. What the research found in general, with its limitations: For the cohort, immune exposure information was limited to CMV serostatus. In a later analysis, HLA-associated TCR beta chains were found to be more clonally expanded and to have lower generation probabilities than equally common non-associated chains. In both the original and validation cohorts, the classifier was reported to diagnose cytomegalovirus status with high specificity and sensitivity. In a later analysis, some 18,000 TCR beta sequences were associated with specific HLA alleles at a false discovery rate of 0.05. According to a later genetic analysis, donors in an Asian-associated ancestry cluster had fewer N-insertions in productive TCRs than the roughly 670-donor mean. According to a later analysis, most CMV-associated TCR beta chains appeared to be HLA-restricted, and the HLA associations seemed to be driven largely by CMV exposure. Broadly in line with IMGT annotations, most TCR beta V segments showed up in productive rearrangements about 90% or about 30% of the time in an earlier analysis of about 500 of the donors. A later genetic analysis associated a missense DCLRE1C variant with V-gene and J-gene trimming of TCR beta chains, and an independent cohort replicated the association. The study gave a list of about 160 TCR beta chains associated with cytomegalovirus. Correlated functional status among segregating V segments might be attributable to linkage disequilibrium, but an unknown experimental factor could not be ruled out. Across donors, most TCR sequences were observed very rarely, whereas some public TCRs were present in many individuals. A few of the identified cytomegalovirus-associated TCR beta chains were confirmed in vitro to be specific for cytomegalovirus antigens. This cohort had only TCR beta chains sequenced, and the lack of alpha or paired-chain data limited which features could be detected. The earlier analysis of approximately 540 of the donors excluded some 15 rarely observed V segments, including chromosome 9 orphons, because counts were too low. Because some donors lacked HLA typing at each locus, the association tests relied only on the typed subset. Some IMGT-functional V segments, including TRBV6-2 and TRBV6-3, could not be distinguished by the 87-base-pair reads and were therefore excluded. Sequencing depth was assumed to be roughly uniform across donors in the presence/absence analyses, though that assumption may not hold. It was suggested by the authors that the approach could potentially be generalized to other disease states and immunological phenotypes. The sequencing pipeline was judged likely to have produced a cluster of highly shared sequence variants as a technical artifact. In a later analysis, the rate of TCR association differed among HLA loci, with DRB1 alleles having the most associated TCRs and HLA-C alleles having the fewest. Assigning TCR associations to individual alleles was difficult when HLA alleles, especially DR and DQ, strongly co-occurred. A further reported finding was that TCR beta sequences accurately predicted the HLA-A and HLA-B alleles for most subjects in the first cohort. In a later analysis, several top co-occurrence clusters were reported to appear linked to parvovirus B19, influenza, CMV and Epstein-Barr virus.

This sequence was found in a man aged 45-65 years in good health and CMV-seropositive. The chain couples TRBV11-2 to TRBJ2-2; matching of 5 bases hints at TRBD1 as the D gene. The sample comprised PBMCs. Here is the DNA: TGTGCCAGCAGCTTCAGGGAATATACCGGGGAGCTGTTTTTT. Its product reads: CASSFREYTGELFF.